The sequence of this TCR beta chain was determined in a study of untreated major depressive disorder. The CDR3 covers 16 residues. Germline values: CDR1 MDHEN, CDR2 SYDVKM. V dropped 6 bases and J dropped 8; count of bases not matched to a gene: 14. Assay: immunoSEQ multiplex PCR; the TCRdb copy retains only in-frame clones and omits some. Of about 21,000 clones listed, roughly 89% are singletons. The source is a woman aged 40 to 55 in good health. The chain carries TRBV28 and TRBJ2-1; 9 nucleotides line up with TRBD2. Sequencing was carried out using CD4+ T cells from PBMCs. As DNA, the CDR3 is TGTGCCAGCAGCCACCGAGGTAGCGGGGGTAGGGATGAGCAGTTCTTC. Protein sequence: CASSHRGSGGRDEQFF.